This entry describes one TCR beta chain. The CDR3 spans 18 residues. CDR1 and CDR2 from the germline V gene are SGHVS and FNYEAQ. V dropped 3 bases and J dropped 4; count of bases not matched to a gene: 6. The data are from a study of response to subunit inactivated influenza vaccine. TCRdb re-called the RT-PCR reads through MiXCR, storing one row per CDR3 protein. There are about 530,000 distinct CDR3 sequences in the sample; around 13% occur only once, and around 12% lies in the top ten. The sequence came from a man aged 45 to 65 who received an inactivated influenza vaccine. Specimen: PBMCs from blood, collected roughly 45 days after vaccination. The genes are TRBV7-6 and TRBJ2-2; 15 nucleotides align to TRBD2. The CDR3 nucleotides are TGTGCCAGCAGCTTGTGGACTAGCGGGGGGGCCGGCACCGGGGAGCTGTTTTTT. This gives the protein CASSLWTSGGAGTGELFF.